This T cell receptor (beta chain) was profiled in a study of PD-1 blockade in classical Hodgkin lymphoma. Study-wide results and caveats: Whoever responded completely had baseline diversity much like that seen in newly diagnosed patients. Relapsed/refractory patients reportedly had lower baseline diversity than newly diagnosed patients. Those patients who began receiving nivolumab less than 1 year after ASCT had lower diversity, and they were excluded.

Worth noting for this clone: As yet, its antigen is unknown.

Germline V gives CDR1 SGHDT, CDR2 YYEEEE. Trimming cost V 2 bases and J 15 bases, with 15 bases left between them. This CDR3 region has 12 residues. TCRdb keeps only in-frame clones here, not all; method: immunoSEQ multiplex PCR. Counted here are roughly 40,000 clones, around 87% occurring once; the ten biggest clones make up roughly 9%. The patients all showed relapse after autologous stem cell transplantation, while their brentuximab vedotin exposure varied. The starting material was peripheral blood mononuclear cells (PBMCs), obtained at baseline. The V call is TRBV5-6, the J call TRBJ2-1; D uncertain. The origin of this receptor is a human donor with classical Hodgkin lymphoma. CDR3 bases: TGTGCCAGCAGCTTACTCCGGGCCGAGGCGTTCTTC. It codes for CASSLLRAEAFF. The full variable domain, rest sourced from reference TRBV5-6 and TRBJ2-1, is DAGVTQSPTHLIKTRGQQVTLRCSPKSGHDTVSWYQQALGQGPQFIFQYYEEEERQRGNFPDRFSGHQFPNYSSELNVNALLLGDSALYLCASSLLRAEAFFGPGTRLTVL.